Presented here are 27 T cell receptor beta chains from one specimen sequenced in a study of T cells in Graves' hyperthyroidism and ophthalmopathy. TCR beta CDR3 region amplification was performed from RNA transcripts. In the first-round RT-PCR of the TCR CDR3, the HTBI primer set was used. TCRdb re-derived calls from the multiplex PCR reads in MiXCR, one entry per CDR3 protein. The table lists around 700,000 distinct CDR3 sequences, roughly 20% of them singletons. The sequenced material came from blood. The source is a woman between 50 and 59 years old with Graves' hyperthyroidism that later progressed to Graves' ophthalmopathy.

For the CDR3, the DNA is TGTGCCAGTCACGGGGTTTTCAAGCAGCCCCAGCATTTT. Amino acid sequence: CASHGVFKQPQHF. This chain joins TRBV6-1 and TRBJ1-5, with D hard to call. The CDR3 has 13 residues. V lost 9 bases, J lost 7 bases, and 16 bases lay in between. The germline V gene encodes CDR1 MNHNS and CDR2 SASEGT.

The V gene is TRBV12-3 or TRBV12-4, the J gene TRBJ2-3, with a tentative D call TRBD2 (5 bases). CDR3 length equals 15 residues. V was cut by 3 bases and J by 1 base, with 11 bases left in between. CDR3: CASSFRGIGTDTQYF. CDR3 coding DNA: TGTGCCAGCAGTTTTCGGGGAATCGGCACAGATACGCAGTATTTT.

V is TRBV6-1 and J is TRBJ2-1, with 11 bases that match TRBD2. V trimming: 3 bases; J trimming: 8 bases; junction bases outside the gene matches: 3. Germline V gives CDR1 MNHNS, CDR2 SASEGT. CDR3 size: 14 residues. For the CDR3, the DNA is TGTGCCAGCAGTGATAGCGGGGGGGGGTATGAGCAGTTCTTC. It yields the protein CASSDSGGGYEQFF.

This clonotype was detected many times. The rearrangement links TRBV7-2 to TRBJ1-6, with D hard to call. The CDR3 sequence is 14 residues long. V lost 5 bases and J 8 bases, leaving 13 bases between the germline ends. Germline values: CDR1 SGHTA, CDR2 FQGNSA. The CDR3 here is CASSPRGSDSPLHF. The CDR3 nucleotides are TGTGCCAGCAGCCCCCGGGGTTCGGATTCACCCCTCCACTTT.

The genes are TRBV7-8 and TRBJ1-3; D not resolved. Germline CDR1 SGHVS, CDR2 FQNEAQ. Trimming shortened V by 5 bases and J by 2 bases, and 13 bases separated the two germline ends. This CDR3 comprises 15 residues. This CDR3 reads CASSLASRAGNTIYF. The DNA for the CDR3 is TGTGCCAGCAGCCTGGCTTCGAGGGCTGGAAACACCATATATTTT.

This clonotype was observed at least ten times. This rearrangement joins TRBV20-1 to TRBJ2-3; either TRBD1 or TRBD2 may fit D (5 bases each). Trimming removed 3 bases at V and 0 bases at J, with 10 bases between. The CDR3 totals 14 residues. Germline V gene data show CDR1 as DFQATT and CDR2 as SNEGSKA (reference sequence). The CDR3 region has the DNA TGCAGTGCTAGGACAGCGGAAAGCACAGATACGCAGTATTTT. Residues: CSARTAESTDTQYF.

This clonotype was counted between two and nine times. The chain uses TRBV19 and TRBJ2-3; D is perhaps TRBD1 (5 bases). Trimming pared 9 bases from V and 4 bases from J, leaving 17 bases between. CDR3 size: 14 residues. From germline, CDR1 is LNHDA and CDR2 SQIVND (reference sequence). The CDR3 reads CASRPVGDPDTQYF. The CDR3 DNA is TGTGCCAGCCGCCCTGTAGGGGATCCAGATACGCAGTATTTT.

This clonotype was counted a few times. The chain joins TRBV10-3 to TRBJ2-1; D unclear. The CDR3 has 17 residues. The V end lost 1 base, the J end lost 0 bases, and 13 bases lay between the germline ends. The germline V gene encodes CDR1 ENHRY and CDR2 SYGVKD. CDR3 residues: CAISEFGTTYSYNEQFF. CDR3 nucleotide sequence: TGTGCCATCAGTGAGTTCGGAACTACCTACTCCTACAATGAGCAGTTCTTC.

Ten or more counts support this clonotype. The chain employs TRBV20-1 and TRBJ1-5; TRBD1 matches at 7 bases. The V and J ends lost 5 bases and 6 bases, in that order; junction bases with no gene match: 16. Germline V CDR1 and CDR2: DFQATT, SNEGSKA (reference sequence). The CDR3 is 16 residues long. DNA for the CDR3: TGCAGTGCTGGAGTCGAAAGACAGGGTGCGGGTCAGCCCCAGCATTTT. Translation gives CSAGVERQGAGQPQHF.

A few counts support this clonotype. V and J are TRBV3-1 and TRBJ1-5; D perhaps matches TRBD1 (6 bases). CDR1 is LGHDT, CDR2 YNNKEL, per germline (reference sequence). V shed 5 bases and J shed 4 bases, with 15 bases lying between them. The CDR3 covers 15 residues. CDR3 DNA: TGTGCCAGCAGCACAACACTAGGGGGAAATCAGCCCCAGCATTTT. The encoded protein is CASSTTLGGNQPQHF.

The CDR3 protein is CSATGQGFGEEQFF. The CDR3 DNA reads TGCAGTGCTACGGGGCAGGGGTTTGGGGAGGAGCAGTTCTTC. V is TRBV20-1 and J is TRBJ2-1; TRBD1 is a possible D gene (6 bases). V gave up 4 bases and J gave up 10 bases, with 20 bases separating them. This CDR3 is built from 14 residues. CDR1 and CDR2 (germline): DFQATT, SNEGSKA (reference sequence).

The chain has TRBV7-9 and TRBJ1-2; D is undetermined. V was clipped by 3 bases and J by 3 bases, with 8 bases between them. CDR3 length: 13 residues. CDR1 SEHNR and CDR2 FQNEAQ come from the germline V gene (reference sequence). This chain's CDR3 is CASSFSRDYGYTF. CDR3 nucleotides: TGTGCCAGCAGCTTTAGCCGGGACTATGGCTACACCTTC. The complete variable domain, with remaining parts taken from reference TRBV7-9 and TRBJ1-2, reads DTGVSQNPRHKITKRGQNVTFRCDPISEHNRLYWYRQTLGQGPEFLTYFQNEAQLEKSRLLSDRFSAERPKGSFSTLEIQRTEQGDSAMYLCASSFSRDYGYTFGSGTRLTVV.

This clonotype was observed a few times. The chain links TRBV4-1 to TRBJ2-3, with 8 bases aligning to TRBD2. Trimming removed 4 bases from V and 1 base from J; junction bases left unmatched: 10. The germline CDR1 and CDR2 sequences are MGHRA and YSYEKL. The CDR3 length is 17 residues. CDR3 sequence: CASSLGSRGVGTDTQYF. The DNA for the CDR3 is TGCGCCAGCAGCCTAGGATCGCGGGGGGTTGGCACAGATACGCAGTATTTT.

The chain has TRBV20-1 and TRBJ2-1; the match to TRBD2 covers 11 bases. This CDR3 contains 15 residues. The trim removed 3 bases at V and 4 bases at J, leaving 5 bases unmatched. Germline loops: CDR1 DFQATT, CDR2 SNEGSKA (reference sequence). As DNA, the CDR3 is TGCAGTGCTAGCCTACTAGCGGGGGCTTACAATGAGCAGTTCTTC. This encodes CSASLLAGAYNEQFF.

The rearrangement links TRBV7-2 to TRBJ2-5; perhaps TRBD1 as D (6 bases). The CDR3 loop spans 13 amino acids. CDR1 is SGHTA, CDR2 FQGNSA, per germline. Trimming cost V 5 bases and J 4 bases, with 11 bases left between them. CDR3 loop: CASSRRDTETQYF. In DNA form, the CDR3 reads TGTGCCAGCAGCCGCCGGGACACAGAGACCCAGTACTTC.

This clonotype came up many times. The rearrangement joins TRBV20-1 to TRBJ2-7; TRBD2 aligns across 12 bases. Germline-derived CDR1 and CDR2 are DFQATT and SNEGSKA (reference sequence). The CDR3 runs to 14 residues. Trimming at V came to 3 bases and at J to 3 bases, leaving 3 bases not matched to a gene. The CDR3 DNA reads TGCAGTGCTAGTTTGACTAGCGGGGGCTACGAGCAGTACTTC. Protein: CSASLTSGGYEQYF.

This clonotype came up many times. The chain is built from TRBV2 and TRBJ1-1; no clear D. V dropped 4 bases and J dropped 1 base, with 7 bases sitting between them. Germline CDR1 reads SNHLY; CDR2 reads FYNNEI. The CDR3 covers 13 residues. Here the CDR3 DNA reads TGTGCCAGCAGTGGCCCGGAGAACACTGAAGCTTTCTTT. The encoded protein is CASSGPENTEAFF.

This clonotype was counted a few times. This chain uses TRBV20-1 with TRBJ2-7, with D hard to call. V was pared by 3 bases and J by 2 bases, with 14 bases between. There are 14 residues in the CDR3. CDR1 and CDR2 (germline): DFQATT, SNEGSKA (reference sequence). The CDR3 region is CSASVLPQTYEQYF. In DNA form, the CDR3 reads TGCAGTGCTAGTGTCCTACCACAAACCTACGAGCAGTACTTC.

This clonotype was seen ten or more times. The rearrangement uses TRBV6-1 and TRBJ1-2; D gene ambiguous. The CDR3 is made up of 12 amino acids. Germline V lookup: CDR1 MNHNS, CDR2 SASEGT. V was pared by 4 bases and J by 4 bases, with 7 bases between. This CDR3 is CASSVIAYGYTF. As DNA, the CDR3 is TGTGCCAGCAGTGTCATAGCCTATGGCTACACCTTC.

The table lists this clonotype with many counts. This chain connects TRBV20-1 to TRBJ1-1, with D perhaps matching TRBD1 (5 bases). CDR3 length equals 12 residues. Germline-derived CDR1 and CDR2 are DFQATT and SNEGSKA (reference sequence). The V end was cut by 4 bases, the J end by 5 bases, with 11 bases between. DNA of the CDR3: TGCAGTGCTACAGGGAAAGGGACTGAAGCTTTCTTT. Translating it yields CSATGKGTEAFF.

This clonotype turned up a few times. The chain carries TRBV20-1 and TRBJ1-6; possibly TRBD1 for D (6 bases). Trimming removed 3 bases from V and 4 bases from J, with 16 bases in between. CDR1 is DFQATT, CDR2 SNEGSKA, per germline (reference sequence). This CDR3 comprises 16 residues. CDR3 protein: CSAREGSGTYNSPLHF. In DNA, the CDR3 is TGCAGTGCTAGGGAGGGGTCCGGGACATATAATTCACCCCTCCACTTT.

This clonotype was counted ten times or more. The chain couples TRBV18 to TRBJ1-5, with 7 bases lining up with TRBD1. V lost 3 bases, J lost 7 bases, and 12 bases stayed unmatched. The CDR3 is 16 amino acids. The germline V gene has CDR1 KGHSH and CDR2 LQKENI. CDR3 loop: CASSPSPGQLIQPQHF. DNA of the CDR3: TGTGCCAGCTCACCTAGCCCGGGACAGCTCATCCAGCCCCAGCATTTT.

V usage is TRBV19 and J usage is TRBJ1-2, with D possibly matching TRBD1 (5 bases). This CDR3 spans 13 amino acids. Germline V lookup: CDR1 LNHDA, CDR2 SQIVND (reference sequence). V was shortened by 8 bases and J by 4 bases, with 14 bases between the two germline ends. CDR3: CASFGRDSYGYTF. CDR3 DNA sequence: TGTGCCAGTTTTGGCAGGGACTCCTATGGCTACACCTTC.

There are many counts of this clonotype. CDR3 region: CASGLAGTDYGYTF. As DNA, the CDR3 is TGTGCCAGCGGACTCGCCGGGACAGATTATGGCTACACCTTC. This sequence joins TRBV11-2 and TRBJ1-2, with 7 bases that match TRBD1. The CDR3 is 14 residues long. Unmatched junction bases numbered 11, after V lost 8 bases and J lost 5 bases. The germline V gene encodes CDR1 SGHAT and CDR2 FQNNGV.

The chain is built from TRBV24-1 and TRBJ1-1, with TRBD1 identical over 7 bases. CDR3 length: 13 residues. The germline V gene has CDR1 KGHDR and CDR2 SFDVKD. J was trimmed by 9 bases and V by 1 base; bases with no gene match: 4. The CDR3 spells CATSDFVGQQAFF. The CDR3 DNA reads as TGTGCCACCAGTGATTTCGTGGGACAGCAAGCTTTCTTT.

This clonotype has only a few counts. The CDR3 sequence: CASSSGGRGATNEKLFF. CDR3 sequence (DNA): TGTGCCAGCAGCTCAGGGGGGAGGGGGGCAACTAATGAAAAACTGTTTTTT. V and J are TRBV6-1 and TRBJ1-4, with 7 bases matching TRBD1. Germline V lookup: CDR1 MNHNS, CDR2 SASEGT. V shed 6 bases and J 0 bases; nucleotides not matched to a gene: 10. CDR3 length: 17 residues.

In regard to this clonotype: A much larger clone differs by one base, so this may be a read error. The CDR3: CASSREGGEKLFF. CDR3 nucleotide sequence: TGTGCCAGCAGCCGAGAGGGGGGTGAAAAACTGTTTTTT. The V gene is TRBV3-1, the J gene TRBJ1-4; D possibly corresponds to TRBD1 (6 bases). Trimming removed 4 bases from V and 7 bases from J, with 10 bases in between. Germline lookup yields CDR1 LGHDT and CDR2 YNNKEL (reference sequence). The CDR3 length is 13 residues.